This T cell receptor beta chain comes out of a study of CD8 T cells in ankylosing spondylitis. Findings and caveats of the study: Disease-linked clones reportedly concentrated significantly in matched ankylosing spondylitis synovial fluid.

For this clonotype: The antigen remains unidentified.

Construction of TCR beta libraries was performed using quantitative 5'-RACE with molecular barcodes. TCRdb used MiXCR to reprocess the 5' RACE reads, holding one entry per CDR3 protein. In the table there are about 96,000 distinct CDR3 sequences, around 27% of which are singletons. The germline gives CDR1 KGHDR, CDR2 SFDVKD. V was clipped by 5 bases and J by 5 bases, with 11 bases between them. The CDR3 covers 14 residues. Source material: blood, either unsorted or a sorted T cell fraction (not recorded which). V is TRBV24-1 and J is TRBJ2-2; D perhaps matches TRBD2 (5 bases). The receptor was isolated from a male donor with ankylosing spondylitis or in good health (not recorded which). The CDR3 is CATSVSRGTGELFF. The DNA for the CDR3 is TGTGCCACCAGTGTCAGTCGGGGAACCGGGGAGCTGTTTTTT.